This T cell receptor (beta chain) was recorded in a study of blood T cell repertoires in COVID-19. Overall study context: Sites in the United States, Italy and Spain provided acute and convalescent COVID-19 samples. The analysed material was cDNA or gDNA that came from T cells, B-cell-depleted T cells, or PBMCs.

Original analysis: Reference gene primer amplification gave nucleated cell count estimates. Method: immunoSEQ multiplex PCR; TCRdb's copy keeps in-frame clones and lacks some. Clone size and the V and J calls come from that table; the DNA yielded D and trimming. The sample has about 280,000 clones, approximately 83% seen once. J was trimmed by 6 bases and V by 3 bases; bases with no gene match: 9. Germline CDR1 SGDLS, CDR2 YYNGEE. This CDR3 is 14 amino acids long. Sequencing was done on a sample of peripheral blood. The TCR originated in a woman in her twenties or thirties who had recovered from COVID-19. This chain connects TRBV9 to TRBJ2-7, with 7 bases identical to TRBD1. CDR3 nucleotide sequence: TGTGCCAGCAGCGCCACCACAGGGGCGGCCGAGCAGTACTTC. Residues: CASSATTGAAEQYF.